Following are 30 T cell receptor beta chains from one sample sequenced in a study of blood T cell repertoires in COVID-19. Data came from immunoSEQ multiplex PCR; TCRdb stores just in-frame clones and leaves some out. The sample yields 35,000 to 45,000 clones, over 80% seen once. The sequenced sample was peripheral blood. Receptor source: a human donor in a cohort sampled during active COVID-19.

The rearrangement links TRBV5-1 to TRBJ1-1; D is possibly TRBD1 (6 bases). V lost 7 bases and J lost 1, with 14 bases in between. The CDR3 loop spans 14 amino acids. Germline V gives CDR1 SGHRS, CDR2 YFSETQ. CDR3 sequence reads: CASCWGGGNTEAFF. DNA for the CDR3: TGCGCCAGCTGCTGGGGGGGCGGGAACACTGAAGCTTTCTTT. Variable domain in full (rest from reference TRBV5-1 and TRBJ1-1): KAGVTQTPRYLIKTRGQQVTLSCSPISGHRSVSWYQQTPGQGLQFLFEYFSETQRNKGNFPGRFSGRQFSNSRSEMNVSTLELGDSALYLCASCWGGGNTEAFFGQGTRLTVV.

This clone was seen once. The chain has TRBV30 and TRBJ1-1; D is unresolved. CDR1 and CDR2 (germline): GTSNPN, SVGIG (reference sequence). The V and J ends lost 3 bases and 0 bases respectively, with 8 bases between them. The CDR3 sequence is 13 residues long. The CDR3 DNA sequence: TGTGCCTGGAGAACAGCAATGAACACTGAAGCTTTCTTT. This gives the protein CAWRTAMNTEAFF.

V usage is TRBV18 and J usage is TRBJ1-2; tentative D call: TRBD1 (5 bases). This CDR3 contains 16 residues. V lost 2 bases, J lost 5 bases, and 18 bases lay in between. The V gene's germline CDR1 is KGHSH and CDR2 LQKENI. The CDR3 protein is CASSPSSQGGEYGYTF. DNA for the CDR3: TGTGCCAGCTCACCATCGAGTCAGGGAGGGGAGTATGGCTACACCTTC.

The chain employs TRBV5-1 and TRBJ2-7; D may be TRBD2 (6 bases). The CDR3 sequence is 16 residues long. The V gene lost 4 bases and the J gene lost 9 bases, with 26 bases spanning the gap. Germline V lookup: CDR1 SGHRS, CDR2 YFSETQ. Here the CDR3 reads CASSLWGGSIQERQYF. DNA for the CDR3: TGCGCCAGCAGCCTTTGGGGAGGATCAATACAGGAACGGCAGTACTTC.

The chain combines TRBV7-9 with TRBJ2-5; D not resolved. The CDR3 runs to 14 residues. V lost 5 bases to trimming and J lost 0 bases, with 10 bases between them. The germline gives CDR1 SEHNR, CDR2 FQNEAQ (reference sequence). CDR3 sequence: CASSLNMNQETQYF. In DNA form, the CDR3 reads TGTGCCAGCAGCCTCAACATGAACCAAGAGACCCAGTACTTC.

For the CDR3, the DNA is TGTGCCACCAGTCCCCACGTTACTAGCGGGAGTTTGGAGGAGCAGTTCTTC. It specifies CATSPHVTSGSLEEQFF. The chain uses TRBV24-1 and TRBJ2-1; the match to TRBD2 covers 11 bases. The CDR3 totals 17 residues. V dropped 6 bases and J dropped 10; count of bases not matched to a gene: 16. In germline, CDR1 is KGHDR, CDR2 SFDVKD.

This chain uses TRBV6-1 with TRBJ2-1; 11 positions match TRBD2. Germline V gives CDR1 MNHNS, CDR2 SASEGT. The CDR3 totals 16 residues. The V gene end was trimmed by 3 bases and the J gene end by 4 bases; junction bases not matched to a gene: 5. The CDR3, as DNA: TGTGCCAGCAGTGAGTACGGGACTAGCGGATACAATGAGCAGTTCTTC. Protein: CASSEYGTSGYNEQFF.

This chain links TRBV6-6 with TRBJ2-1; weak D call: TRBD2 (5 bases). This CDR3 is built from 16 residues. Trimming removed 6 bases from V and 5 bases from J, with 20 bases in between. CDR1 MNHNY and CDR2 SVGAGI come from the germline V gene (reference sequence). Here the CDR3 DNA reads TGTGCCAGCAGGATGAGCACCTGGACCGGGGACAATGAGCAGTTCTTC. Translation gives CASRMSTWTGDNEQFF.

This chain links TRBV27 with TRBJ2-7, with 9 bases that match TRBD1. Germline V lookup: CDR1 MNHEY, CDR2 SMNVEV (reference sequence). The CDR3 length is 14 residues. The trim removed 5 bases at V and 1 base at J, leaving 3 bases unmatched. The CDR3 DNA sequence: TGTGCCAGCAGTCCGACAGGGGGGTCCTACGAGCAGTACTTC. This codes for CASSPTGGSYEQYF.

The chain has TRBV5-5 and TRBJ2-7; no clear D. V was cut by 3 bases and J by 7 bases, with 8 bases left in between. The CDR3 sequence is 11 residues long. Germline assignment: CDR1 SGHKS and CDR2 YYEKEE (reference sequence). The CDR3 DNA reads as TGTGCCAGCAGCTCATTTGTGGAGCAGTACTTC. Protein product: CASSSFVEQYF. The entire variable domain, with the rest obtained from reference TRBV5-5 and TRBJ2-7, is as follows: DAGVTQSPTHLIKTRGQQVTLRCSPISGHKSVSWYQQVLGQGPQFIFQYYEKEERGRGNFPDRFSARQFPNYSSELNVNALLLGDSALYLCASSSFVEQYFGPGTRLTVT.

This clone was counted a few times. As DNA, the CDR3 is TGTGCCATCAGTGTGGGACAGGGCCTGAACGAGCAGTACTTC. Translating it yields CAISVGQGLNEQYF. The chain carries TRBV10-3 and TRBJ2-7; 9 bases are shared with TRBD1. There are 14 residues in the CDR3. With V trimmed by 4 bases and J by 5 bases, 6 bases remained unmatched. CDR1 and CDR2 from the germline V gene are ENHRY and SYGVKD.

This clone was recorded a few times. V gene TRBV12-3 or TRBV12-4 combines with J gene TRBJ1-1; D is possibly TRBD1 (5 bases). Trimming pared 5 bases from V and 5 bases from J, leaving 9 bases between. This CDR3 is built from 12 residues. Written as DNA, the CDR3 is TGTGCCAGCAGTACAGGCAGGACTGAAGCTTTCTTT. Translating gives CASSTGRTEAFF.

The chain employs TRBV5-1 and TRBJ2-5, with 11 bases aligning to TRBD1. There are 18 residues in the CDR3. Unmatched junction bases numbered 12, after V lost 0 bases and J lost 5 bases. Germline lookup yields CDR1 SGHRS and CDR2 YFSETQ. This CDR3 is CASSLGRTGGAIQETQYF. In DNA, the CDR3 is TGCGCCAGCAGCTTGGGGAGGACAGGGGGCGCGATCCAGGAGACCCAGTACTTC.

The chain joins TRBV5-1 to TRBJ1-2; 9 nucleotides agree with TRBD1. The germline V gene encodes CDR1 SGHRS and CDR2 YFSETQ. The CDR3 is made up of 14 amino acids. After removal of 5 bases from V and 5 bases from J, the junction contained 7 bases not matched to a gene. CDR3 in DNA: TGCGCCAGCAGAACCGGGACAGGGAGTTATGGCTACACCTTC. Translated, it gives CASRTGTGSYGYTF.

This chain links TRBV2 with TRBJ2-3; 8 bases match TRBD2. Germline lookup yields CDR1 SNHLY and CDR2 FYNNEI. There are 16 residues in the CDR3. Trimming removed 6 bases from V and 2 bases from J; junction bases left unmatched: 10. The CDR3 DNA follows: TGTGCCAGCAGCGACCAAGCGGGGGACCACACAGATACGCAGTATTTT. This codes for CASSDQAGDHTDTQYF.

The CDR3 DNA sequence: TGTGCCAGCAGTTACGGGACAGGGGTAAGAACAGATACGCAGTATTTT. Amino acids: CASSYGTGVRTDTQYF. V and J are TRBV6-2 or TRBV6-3 and TRBJ2-3, with TRBD1 matching 10 bases. This CDR3 comprises 16 residues. V was pared by 2 bases and J by 3 bases, with 5 bases of the junction left unmatched. The germline V gene encodes CDR1 MNHEY and CDR2 SVGEGT.

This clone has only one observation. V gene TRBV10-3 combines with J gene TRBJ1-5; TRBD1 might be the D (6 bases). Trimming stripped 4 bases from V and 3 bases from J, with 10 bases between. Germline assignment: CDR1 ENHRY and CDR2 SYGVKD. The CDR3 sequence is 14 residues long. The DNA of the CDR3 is TGTGCCATCAGTGTGGGGGGGCCCAATCAGCCCCAGCATTTT. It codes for CAISVGGPNQPQHF.

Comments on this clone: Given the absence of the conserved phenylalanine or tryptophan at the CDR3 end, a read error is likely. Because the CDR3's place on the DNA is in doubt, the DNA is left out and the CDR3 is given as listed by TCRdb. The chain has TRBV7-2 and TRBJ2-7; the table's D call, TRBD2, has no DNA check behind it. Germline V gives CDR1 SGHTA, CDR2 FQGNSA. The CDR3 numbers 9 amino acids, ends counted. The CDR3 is CASSLSTRL.

CDR3 region: CASSLESGVKHSPLHF. The CDR3 DNA is TGTGCCAGCAGCCTGGAATCAGGGGTTAAGCATTCACCCCTCCACTTT. The genes are TRBV7-9 and TRBJ1-6; TRBD1 is a possible D gene (6 bases). The CDR3 covers 16 residues. Trimming cost V 5 bases and J 8 bases, with 19 bases left between them. Per the germline V gene, CDR1 is SEHNR and CDR2 is FQNEAQ (reference sequence).

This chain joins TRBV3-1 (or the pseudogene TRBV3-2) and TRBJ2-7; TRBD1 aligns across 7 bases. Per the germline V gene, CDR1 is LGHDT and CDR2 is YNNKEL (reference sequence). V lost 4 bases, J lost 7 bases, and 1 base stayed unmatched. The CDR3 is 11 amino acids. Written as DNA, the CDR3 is TGTGCCAGCAGCCTACAGGGGGAGCAGTACTTC. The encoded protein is CASSLQGEQYF.

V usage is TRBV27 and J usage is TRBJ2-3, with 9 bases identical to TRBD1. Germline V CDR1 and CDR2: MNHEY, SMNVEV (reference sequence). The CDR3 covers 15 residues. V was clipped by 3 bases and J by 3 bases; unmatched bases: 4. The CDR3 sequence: CASSLGQGATDTQYF. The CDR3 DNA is TGTGCCAGCAGTTTGGGACAGGGAGCAACAGATACGCAGTATTTT.

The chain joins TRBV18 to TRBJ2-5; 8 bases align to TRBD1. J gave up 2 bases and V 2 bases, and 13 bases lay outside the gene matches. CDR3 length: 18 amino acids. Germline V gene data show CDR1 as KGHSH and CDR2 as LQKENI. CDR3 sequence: CASSPVTGVVAVQETQYF. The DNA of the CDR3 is TGTGCCAGCTCACCAGTGACAGGGGTTGTGGCGGTACAAGAGACCCAGTACTTC.

CDR3 in DNA: TGTGCCAGTCGTGAGACGGGTGCGGGTGGAAACACCATATATTTT. It is translated as CASRETGAGGNTIYF. V usage is TRBV19 and J usage is TRBJ1-3; D is undetermined. The CDR3 is 15 amino acids. The germline V and J ends were trimmed by 8 bases and 3 bases, with 17 bases remaining between them. The germline gives CDR1 LNHDA, CDR2 SQIVND (reference sequence). Looking up the rest from reference TRBV19 and TRBJ1-3 gives the full variable domain: DGGITQSPKYLFRKEGQNVTLSCEQNLNHDAMYWYRQDPGQGLRLIYYSQIVNDFQKGDIAEGYSVSREKKESFPLTVTSAQKNPTAFYLCASRETGAGGNTIYFGEGSWLTVV.

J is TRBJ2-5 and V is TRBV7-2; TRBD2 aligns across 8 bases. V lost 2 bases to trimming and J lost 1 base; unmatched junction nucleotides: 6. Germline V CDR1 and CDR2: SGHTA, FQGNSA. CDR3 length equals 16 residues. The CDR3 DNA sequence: TGTGCCAGCAGCTTAAGTCCAGCGGGGGCCCAAGAGACCCAGTACTTC. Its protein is CASSLSPAGAQETQYF.

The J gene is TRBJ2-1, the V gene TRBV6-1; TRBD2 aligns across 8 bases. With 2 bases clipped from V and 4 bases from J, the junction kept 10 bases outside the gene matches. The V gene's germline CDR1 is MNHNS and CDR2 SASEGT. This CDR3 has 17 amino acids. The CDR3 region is CASSEPPSGSLYNEQFF. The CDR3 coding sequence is TGTGCCAGCAGTGAACCTCCCAGCGGGAGCCTTTACAATGAGCAGTTCTTC.

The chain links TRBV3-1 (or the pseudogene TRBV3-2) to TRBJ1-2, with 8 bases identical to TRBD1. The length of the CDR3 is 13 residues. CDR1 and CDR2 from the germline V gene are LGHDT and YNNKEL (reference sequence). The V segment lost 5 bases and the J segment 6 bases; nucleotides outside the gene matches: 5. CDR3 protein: CASSIGQGDGYTF. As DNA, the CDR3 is TGTGCCAGCAGCATTGGACAGGGTGATGGCTACACCTTC.

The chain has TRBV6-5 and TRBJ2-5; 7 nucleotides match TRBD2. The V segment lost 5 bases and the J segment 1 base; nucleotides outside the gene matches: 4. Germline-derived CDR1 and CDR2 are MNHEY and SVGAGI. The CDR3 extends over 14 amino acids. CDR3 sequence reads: CASSPGLLQETQYF. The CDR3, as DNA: TGTGCCAGCAGTCCGGGACTACTCCAAGAGACCCAGTACTTC.

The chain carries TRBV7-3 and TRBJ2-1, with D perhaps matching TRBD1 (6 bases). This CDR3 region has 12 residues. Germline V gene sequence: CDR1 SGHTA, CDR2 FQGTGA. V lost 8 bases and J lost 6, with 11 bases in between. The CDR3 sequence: CASGTGPNEQFF. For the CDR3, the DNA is TGTGCCAGCGGTACAGGGCCCAATGAGCAGTTCTTC.

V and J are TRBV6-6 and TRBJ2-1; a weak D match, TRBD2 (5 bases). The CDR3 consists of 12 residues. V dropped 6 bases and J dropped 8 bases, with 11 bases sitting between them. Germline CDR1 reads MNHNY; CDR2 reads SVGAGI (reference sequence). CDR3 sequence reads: CASSAEGDEQFF. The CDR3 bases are TGTGCCAGCAGCGCAGAGGGCGATGAGCAGTTCTTC.

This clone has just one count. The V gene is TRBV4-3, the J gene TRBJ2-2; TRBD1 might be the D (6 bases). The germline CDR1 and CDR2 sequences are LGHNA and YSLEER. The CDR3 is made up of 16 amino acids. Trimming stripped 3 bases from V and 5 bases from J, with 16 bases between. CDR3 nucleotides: TGCGCCAGCAGCCAGCACAGGGACCCGGGGACCGGGGAGCTGTTTTTT. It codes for CASSQHRDPGTGELFF.